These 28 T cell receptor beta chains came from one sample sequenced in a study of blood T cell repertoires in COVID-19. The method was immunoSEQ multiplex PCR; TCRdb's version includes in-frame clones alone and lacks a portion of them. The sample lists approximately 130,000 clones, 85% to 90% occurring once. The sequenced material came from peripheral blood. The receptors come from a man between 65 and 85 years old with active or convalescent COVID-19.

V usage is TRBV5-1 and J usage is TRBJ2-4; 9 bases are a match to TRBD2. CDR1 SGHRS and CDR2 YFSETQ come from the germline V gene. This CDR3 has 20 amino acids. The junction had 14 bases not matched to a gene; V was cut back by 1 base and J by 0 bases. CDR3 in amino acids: CASSLTLAGSHTLAKNIQYF. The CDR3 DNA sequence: TGCGCCAGCAGCTTGACCCTAGCGGGATCCCATACTTTAGCCAAAAACATTCAGTACTTC.

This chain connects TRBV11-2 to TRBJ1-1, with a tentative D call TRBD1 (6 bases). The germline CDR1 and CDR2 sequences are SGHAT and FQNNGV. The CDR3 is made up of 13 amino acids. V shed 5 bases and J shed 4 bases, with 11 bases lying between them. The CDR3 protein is CASSPRGGTEAFF. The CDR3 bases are TGTGCCAGCAGCCCCCGAGGGGGCACTGAAGCTTTCTTT.

The CDR3 region has the DNA TGCGCCAGCAGCTTGATGGCAGTTCAAGAGACCCAGTACTTC. This translates into CASSLMAVQETQYF. This chain uses TRBV5-1 with TRBJ2-5; D is undetermined. The V and J ends lost 1 base and 2 bases respectively, with 9 bases between them. Germline V gene lookup returns CDR1 SGHRS and CDR2 YFSETQ. The CDR3 runs to 14 residues.

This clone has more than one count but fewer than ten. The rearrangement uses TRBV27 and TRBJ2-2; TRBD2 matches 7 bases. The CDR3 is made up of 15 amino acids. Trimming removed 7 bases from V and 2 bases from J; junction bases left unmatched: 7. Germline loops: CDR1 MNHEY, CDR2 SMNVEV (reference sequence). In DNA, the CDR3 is TGTGCCAGCACACGGGGACTAACAAACACCGGGGAGCTGTTTTTT. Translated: CASTRGLTNTGELFF.

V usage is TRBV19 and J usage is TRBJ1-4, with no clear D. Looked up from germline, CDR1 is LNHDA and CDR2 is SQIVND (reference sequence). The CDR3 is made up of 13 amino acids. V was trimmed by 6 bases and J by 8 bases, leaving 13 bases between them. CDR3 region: CASSDNTHEKLFF. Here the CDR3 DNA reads TGTGCCAGTAGCGACAACACCCACGAAAAACTGTTTTTT. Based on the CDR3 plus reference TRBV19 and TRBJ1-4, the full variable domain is DGGITQSPKYLFRKEGQNVTLSCEQNLNHDAMYWYRQDPGQGLRLIYYSQIVNDFQKGDIAEGYSVSREKKESFPLTVTSAQKNPTAFYLCASSDNTHEKLFFGSGTQLSVL.

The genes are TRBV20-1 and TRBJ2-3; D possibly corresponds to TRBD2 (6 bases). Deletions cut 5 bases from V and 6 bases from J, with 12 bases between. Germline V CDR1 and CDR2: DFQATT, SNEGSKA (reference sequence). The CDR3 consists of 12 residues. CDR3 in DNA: TGCAGTGCTCGTGAGCGGGCGGATACGCAGTATTTT. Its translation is CSARERADTQYF.

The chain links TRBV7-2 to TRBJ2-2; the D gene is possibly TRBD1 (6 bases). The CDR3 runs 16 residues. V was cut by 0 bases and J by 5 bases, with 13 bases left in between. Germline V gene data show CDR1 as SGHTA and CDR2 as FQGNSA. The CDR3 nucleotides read TGTGCCAGCAGCTTAGCAGCAGGGGCGTCGACCGGGGAGCTGTTTTTT. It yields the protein CASSLAAGASTGELFF.

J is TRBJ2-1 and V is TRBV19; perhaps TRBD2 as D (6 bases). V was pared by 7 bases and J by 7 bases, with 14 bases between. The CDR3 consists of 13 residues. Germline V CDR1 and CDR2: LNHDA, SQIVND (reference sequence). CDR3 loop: CASNSGPANEQFF. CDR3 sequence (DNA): TGTGCCAGTAATAGCGGCCCCGCGAATGAGCAGTTCTTC.

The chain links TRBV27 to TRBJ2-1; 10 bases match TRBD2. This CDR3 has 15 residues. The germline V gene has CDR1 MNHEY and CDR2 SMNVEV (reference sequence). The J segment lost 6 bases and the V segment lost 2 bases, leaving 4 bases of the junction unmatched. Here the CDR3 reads CASSLGTSVPNEQFF. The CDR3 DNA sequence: TGTGCCAGCAGTTTAGGGACTAGCGTACCCAATGAGCAGTTCTTC.

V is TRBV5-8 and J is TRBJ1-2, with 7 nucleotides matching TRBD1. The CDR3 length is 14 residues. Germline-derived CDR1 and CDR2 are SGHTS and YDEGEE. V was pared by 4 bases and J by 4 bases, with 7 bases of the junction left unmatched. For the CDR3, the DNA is TGTGCCAGCAGCCCAACAGGGGAAAGCTATGGCTACACCTTC. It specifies CASSPTGESYGYTF. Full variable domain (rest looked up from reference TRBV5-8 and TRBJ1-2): EAGVTQSPTHLIKTRGQQATLRCSPISGHTSVYWYQQALGLGLQFLLWYDEGEERNRGNFPPRFSGRQFPNYSSELNVNALELEDSALYLCASSPTGESYGYTFGSGTRLTVV.

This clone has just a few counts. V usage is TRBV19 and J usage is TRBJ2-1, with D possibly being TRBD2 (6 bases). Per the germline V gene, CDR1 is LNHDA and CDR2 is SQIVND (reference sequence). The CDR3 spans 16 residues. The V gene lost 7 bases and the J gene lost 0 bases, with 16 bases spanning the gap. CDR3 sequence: CASTPLGGDSYNEQFF. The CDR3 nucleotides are TGTGCCAGTACCCCCCTAGGAGGGGACTCCTACAATGAGCAGTTCTTC.

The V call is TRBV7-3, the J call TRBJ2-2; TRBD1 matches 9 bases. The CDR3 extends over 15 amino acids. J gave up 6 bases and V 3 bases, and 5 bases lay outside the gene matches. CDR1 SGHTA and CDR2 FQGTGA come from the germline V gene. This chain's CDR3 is CASSFRDREAGELFF. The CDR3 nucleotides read TGTGCCAGCAGCTTCCGGGACAGGGAAGCCGGGGAGCTGTTTTTT.

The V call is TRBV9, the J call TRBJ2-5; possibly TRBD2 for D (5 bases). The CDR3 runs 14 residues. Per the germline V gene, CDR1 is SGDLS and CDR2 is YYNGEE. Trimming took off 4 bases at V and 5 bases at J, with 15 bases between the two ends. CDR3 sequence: CASSPTSSSETQYF. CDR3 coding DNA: TGTGCCAGCAGCCCCACTAGTAGTTCGGAGACCCAGTACTTC. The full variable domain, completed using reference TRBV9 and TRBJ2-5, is DSGVTQTPKHLITATGQRVTLRCSPRSGDLSVYWYQQSLDQGLQFLIQYYNGEERAKGNILERFSAQQFPDLHSELNLSSLELGDSALYFCASSPTSSSETQYFGPGTRLLVL.

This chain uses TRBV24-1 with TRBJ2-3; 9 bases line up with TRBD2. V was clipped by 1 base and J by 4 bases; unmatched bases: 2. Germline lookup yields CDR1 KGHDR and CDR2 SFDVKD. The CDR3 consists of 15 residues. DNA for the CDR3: TGTGCCACCAGTGATTTTAGCGGGAGTGCAGATACGCAGTATTTT. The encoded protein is CATSDFSGSADTQYF.

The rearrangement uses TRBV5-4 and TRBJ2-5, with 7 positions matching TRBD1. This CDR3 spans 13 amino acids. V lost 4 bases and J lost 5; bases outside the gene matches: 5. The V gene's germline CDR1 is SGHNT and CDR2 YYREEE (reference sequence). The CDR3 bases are TGTGCCAGCAGCCCGACAGGGTTGGAGACCCAGTACTTC. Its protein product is CASSPTGLETQYF. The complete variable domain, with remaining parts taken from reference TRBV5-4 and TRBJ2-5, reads ETGVTQSPTHLIKTRGQQVTLRCSSQSGHNTVSWYQQALGQGPQFIFQYYREEENGRGNFPPRFSGLQFPNYSSELNVNALELDDSALYLCASSPTGLETQYFGPGTRLLVL.

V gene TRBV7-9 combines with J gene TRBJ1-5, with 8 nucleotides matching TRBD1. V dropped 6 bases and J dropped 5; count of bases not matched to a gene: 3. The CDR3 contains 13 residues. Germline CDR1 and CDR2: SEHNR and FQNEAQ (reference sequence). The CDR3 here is CASSGQGDQPQHF. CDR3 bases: TGTGCCAGCAGTGGACAGGGAGATCAGCCCCAGCATTTT.

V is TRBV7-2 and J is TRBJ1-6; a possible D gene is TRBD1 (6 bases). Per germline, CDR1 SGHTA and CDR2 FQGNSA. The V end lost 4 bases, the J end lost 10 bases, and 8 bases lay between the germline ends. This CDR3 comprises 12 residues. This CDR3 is CASSSTGSPLHF. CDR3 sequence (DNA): TGTGCCAGCAGCTCGACAGGCTCACCCCTCCACTTT.

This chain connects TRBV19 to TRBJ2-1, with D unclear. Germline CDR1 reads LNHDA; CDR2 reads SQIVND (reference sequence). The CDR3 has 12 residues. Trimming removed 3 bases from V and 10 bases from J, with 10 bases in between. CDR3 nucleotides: TGTGCCAGTAGTATGTGGCGGAGCGAGCAGTTCTTC. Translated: CASSMWRSEQFF.

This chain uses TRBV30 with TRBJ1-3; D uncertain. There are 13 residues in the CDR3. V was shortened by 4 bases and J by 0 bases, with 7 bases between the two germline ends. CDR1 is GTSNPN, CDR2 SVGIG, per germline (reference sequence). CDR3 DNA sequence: TGTGCCTGGATGACGGGCTCTGGAAACACCATATATTTT. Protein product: CAWMTGSGNTIYF.

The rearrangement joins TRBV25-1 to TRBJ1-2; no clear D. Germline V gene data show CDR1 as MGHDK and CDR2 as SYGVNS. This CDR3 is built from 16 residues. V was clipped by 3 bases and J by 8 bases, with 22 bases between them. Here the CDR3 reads CASSERAERSYGGYTF. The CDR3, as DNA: TGTGCCAGCAGTGAGAGGGCAGAGCGATCTTATGGCGGCTACACCTTC.

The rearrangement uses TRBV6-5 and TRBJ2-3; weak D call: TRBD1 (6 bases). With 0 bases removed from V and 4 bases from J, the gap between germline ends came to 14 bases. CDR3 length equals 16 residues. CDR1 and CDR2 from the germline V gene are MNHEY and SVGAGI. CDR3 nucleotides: TGTGCCAGCAGTTACTCGAACAGTCAGGGGTCAGATACGCAGTATTTT. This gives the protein CASSYSNSQGSDTQYF.

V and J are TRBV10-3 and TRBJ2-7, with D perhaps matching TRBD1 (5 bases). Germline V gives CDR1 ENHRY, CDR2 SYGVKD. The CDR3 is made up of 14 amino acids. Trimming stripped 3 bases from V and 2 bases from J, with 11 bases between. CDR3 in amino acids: CAISDAGPPYEQYF. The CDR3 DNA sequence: TGTGCCATCAGTGATGCAGGGCCCCCCTACGAGCAGTACTTC.

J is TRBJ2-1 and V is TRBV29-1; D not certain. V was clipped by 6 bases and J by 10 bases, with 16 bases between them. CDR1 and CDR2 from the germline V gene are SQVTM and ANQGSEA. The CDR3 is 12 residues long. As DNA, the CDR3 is TGCAGCGTAGCACCTAAGACTCAGGAGCAGTTCTTC. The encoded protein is CSVAPKTQEQFF.

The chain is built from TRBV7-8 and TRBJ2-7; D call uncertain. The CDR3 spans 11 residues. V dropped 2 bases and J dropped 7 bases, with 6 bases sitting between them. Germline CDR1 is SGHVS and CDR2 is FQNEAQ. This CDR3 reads CASSLSLEQYF. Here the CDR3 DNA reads TGTGCCAGCAGCTTAAGCCTGGAGCAGTACTTC.

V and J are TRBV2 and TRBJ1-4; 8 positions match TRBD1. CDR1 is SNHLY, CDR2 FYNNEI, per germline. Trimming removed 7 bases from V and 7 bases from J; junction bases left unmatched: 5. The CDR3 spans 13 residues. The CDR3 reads CASIRTGSEKLFF. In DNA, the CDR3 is TGTGCCAGCATTAGGACAGGGAGTGAAAAACTGTTTTTT.

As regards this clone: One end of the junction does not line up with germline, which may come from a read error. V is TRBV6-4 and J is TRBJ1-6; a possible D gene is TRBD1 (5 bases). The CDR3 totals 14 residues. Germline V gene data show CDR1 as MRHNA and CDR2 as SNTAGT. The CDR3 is CASSDQGNNSPLHF. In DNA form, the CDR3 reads TGTGCCAGCAGTGACCAGGGAAATAACTCACCCCTCCACTTT.

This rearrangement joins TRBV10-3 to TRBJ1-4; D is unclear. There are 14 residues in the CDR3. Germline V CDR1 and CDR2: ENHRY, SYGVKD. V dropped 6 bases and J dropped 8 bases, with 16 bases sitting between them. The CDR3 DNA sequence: TGTGCCATCAGCGACACCTCCTTCCGAGAAAAACTGTTTTTT. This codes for CAISDTSFREKLFF.

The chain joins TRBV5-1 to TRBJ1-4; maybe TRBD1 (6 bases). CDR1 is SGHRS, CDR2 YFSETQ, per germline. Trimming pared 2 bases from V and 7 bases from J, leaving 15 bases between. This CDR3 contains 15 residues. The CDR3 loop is CASSFEGRGGEKLFF. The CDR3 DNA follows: TGCGCCAGCAGCTTCGAGGGCAGGGGCGGTGAAAAACTGTTTTTT.